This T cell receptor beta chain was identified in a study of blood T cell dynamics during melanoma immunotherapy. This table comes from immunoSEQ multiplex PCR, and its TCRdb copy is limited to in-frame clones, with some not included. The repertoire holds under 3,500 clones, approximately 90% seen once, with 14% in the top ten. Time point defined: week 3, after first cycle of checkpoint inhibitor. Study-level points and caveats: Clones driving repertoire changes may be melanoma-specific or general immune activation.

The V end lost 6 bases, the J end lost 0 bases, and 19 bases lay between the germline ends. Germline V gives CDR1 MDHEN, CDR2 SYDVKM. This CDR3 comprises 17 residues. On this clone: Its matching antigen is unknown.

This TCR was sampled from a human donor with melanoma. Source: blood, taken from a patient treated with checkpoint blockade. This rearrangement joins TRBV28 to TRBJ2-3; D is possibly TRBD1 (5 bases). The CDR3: CASSRVGQGLSTDTQYF. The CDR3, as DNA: TGTGCCAGCAGCCGAGTGGGGCAGGGCCTTAGCACAGATACGCAGTATTTT.